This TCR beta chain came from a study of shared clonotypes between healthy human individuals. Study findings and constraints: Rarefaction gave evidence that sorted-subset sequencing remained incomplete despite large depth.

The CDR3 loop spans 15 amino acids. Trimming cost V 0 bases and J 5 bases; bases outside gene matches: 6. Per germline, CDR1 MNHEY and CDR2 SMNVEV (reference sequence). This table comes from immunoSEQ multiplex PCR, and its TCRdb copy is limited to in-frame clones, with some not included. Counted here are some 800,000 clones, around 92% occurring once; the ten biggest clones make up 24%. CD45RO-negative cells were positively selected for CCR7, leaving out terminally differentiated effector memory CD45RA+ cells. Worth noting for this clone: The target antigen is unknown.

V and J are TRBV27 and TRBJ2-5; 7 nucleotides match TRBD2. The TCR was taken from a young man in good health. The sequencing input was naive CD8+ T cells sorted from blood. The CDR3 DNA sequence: TGTGCCAGCAGTTTATCGGCGGGAGTTCTTGAGACCCAGTACTTC. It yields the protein CASSLSAGVLETQYF.